The 28 T cell receptor beta chains reported below all come from one sample, sequenced in a study of CD8 T cells in Susac syndrome. A quantity of about 0.5 to 1 ug RNA underwent reverse transcription using random hexamers. One entry per CDR3 protein, called by TCRdb with MiXCR from the immunoSEQ multiplex PCR reads. The data contain some 160,000 distinct CDR3 sequences, about 94% of them singletons. The specimen was CD4+ T cells from PBMCs. These TCRs come from a human donor with Susac syndrome.

This chain connects TRBV5-8 to TRBJ1-4; 8 positions agree with TRBD1. V lost 0 bases, J lost 5 bases, and 3 bases stayed unmatched. The CDR3 has 15 amino acids. CDR1 is SGHTS and CDR2 is YDEGEE in the germline V gene. CDR3 residues: CASSLGTGGNEKLFF. The CDR3 coding sequence is TGTGCCAGCAGCTTGGGAACAGGGGGGAATGAAAAACTGTTTTTT. Together with reference TRBV5-8 and TRBJ1-4, the CDR3 gives the full variable domain: EAGVTQSPTHLIKTRGQQATLRCSPISGHTSVYWYQQALGLGLQFLLWYDEGEERNRGNFPPRFSGRQFPNYSSELNVNALELEDSALYLCASSLGTGGNEKLFFGSGTQLSVL.

V is TRBV7-2 and J is TRBJ2-7, with a weak D call TRBD2 (6 bases). The V gene lost 2 bases and the J gene lost 7 bases, with 12 bases spanning the gap. Germline CDR1 is SGHTA and CDR2 is FQGNSA. This CDR3 comprises 13 residues. This chain's CDR3 is CASSLSTRGEQYF. CDR3 in DNA: TGTGCCAGCAGCTTATCGACTAGGGGTGAGCAGTACTTC.

This chain joins TRBV4-1 and TRBJ2-3; D is ambiguous. The CDR3 length is 15 residues. The V gene lost 0 bases and the J gene lost 0 bases, with 7 bases spanning the gap. Germline V gene data show CDR1 as MGHRA and CDR2 as YSYEKL. CDR3 bases: TGCGCCAGCAGCCAAGATGGATCTAGCACAGATACGCAGTATTTT. It specifies CASSQDGSSTDTQYF.

A single count supports this clonotype. This rearrangement joins TRBV29-1 to TRBJ1-1; TRBD1 might be the D (5 bases). Germline V gene data show CDR1 as SQVTM and CDR2 as ANQGSEA. V was clipped by 6 bases and J by 7 bases, with 12 bases between them. The CDR3 has 11 amino acids. CDR3 protein: CSVVWGIEAFF. The CDR3 DNA reads TGCAGCGTGGTTTGGGGGATTGAAGCTTTCTTT. Filled out from reference TRBV29-1 and TRBJ1-1, the complete variable domain reads SAVISQKPSRDICQRGTSLTIQCQVDSQVTMMFWYRQQPGQSLTLIATANQGSEATYESGFVIDKFPISRPNLTFSTLTVSNMSPEDSSIYLCSVVWGIEAFFGQGTRLTVV.

The rearrangement joins TRBV23-1 to TRBJ2-5; no definite D call. TRBV23-1 is sorted into the ORF group, with uncertain function. This CDR3 spans 10 amino acids. Trimming stripped 7 bases from V and 4 bases from J, with 4 bases between. CDR3 bases: TGCGCCAGCAATGGAGAGACCCAGTACTTC. Translated: CASNGETQYF.

The rearrangement uses TRBV5-1 and TRBJ2-3; D unresolved. CDR1 SGHRS and CDR2 YFSETQ come from the germline V gene. Trimming left V 2 bases short and J 3 bases short, with 10 bases between. The CDR3 has 14 residues. The CDR3 sequence is CASSLGTATDTQYF. The CDR3 DNA reads as TGCGCCAGCAGCTTAGGTACAGCAACAGATACGCAGTATTTT.

The chain joins TRBV25-1 to TRBJ1-2; 7 nucleotides match TRBD1. Unmatched junction bases numbered 4, after V lost 2 bases and J lost 4 bases. This CDR3 is 14 amino acids long. Germline CDR1 is MGHDK and CDR2 is SYGVNS. This chain's CDR3 is CASSETGTVYGYTF. The CDR3 region has the DNA TGTGCCAGCAGTGAAACCGGGACAGTCTATGGCTACACCTTC.

This rearrangement joins TRBV7-2 to TRBJ2-1, with D unresolved. With 4 bases removed from V and 0 bases from J, the gap between germline ends came to 10 bases. The germline gives CDR1 SGHTA, CDR2 FQGNSA. The CDR3 sequence is 15 residues long. The chain's CDR3 is CASSSSAGSYNEQFF. DNA of the CDR3: TGTGCCAGCAGCTCCTCGGCTGGCTCCTACAATGAGCAGTTCTTC.

The chain uses TRBV29-1 and TRBJ1-1, with unresolved D. The CDR3 sequence is 10 residues long. V lost 4 bases, J lost 11 bases, and 11 bases lay in between. CDR1 SQVTM and CDR2 ANQGSEA come from the germline V gene. CDR3 nucleotide sequence: TGCAGCGTTGTACTCGGCGGCGCTTTCTTT. Protein: CSVVLGGAFF.

The CDR3 DNA is TGTGCCAGCAGGACGACAGGGGTGGGATACGAGCAGTACTTC. Its protein product is CASRTTGVGYEQYF. The genes are TRBV28 and TRBJ2-7; 8 bases align to TRBD1. Germline V lookup: CDR1 MDHEN, CDR2 SYDVKM. With V trimmed by 6 bases and J by 4 bases, 8 bases remained unmatched. This CDR3 is built from 14 residues.

This sequence joins TRBV5-1 and TRBJ2-1; 7 nucleotides agree with TRBD2. This CDR3 comprises 18 residues. V dropped 0 bases and J dropped 2; count of bases not matched to a gene: 11. CDR1 and CDR2 from the germline V gene are SGHRS and YFSETQ. CDR3 nucleotide sequence: TGCGCCAGCAGCTTGGTGGGAACAGCGGGACGAACCTACAATGAGCAGTTCTTC. Translating it yields CASSLVGTAGRTYNEQFF. Full variable domain (rest looked up from reference TRBV5-1 and TRBJ2-1): KAGVTQTPRYLIKTRGQQVTLSCSPISGHRSVSWYQQTPGQGLQFLFEYFSETQRNKGNFPGRFSGRQFSNSRSEMNVSTLELGDSALYLCASSLVGTAGRTYNEQFFGPGTRLTVL.

The chain has TRBV29-1 and TRBJ1-2; D remains unclear. Trimming cost V 2 bases and J 3 bases, with 13 bases left between them. The V gene's germline CDR1 is SQVTM and CDR2 ANQGSEA. The CDR3 has 14 residues. CDR3 in amino acids: CSVEKAGKDYGYTF. CDR3 in DNA: TGCAGCGTTGAAAAGGCGGGGAAGGACTATGGCTACACCTTC.

The CDR3 DNA reads as TGTGCCAGCAGCTTGGCCCAGCAGGGGGCCAACGAGCAGTACTTC. Amino acid sequence: CASSLAQQGANEQYF. This chain uses TRBV5-4 with TRBJ2-7; 8 bases align to TRBD1. The CDR3 has 15 amino acids. Germline V CDR1 and CDR2: SGHNT, YYREEE (reference sequence). J was trimmed by 5 bases and V by 0 bases; bases with no gene match: 7.

The J gene is TRBJ1-1, the V gene TRBV3-1, with a possible D match to TRBD1 (6 bases). Deletions cut 4 bases from V and 5 bases from J, with 14 bases between. Germline loops: CDR1 LGHDT, CDR2 YNNKEL (reference sequence). The CDR3 is 14 amino acids. The CDR3 DNA sequence: TGTGCCAGCAGCCGCAGGGGAGAGGGGACTGAAGCTTTCTTT. Translated: CASSRRGEGTEAFF.

J is TRBJ2-7 and V is TRBV11-1; 8 bases align to TRBD1. The CDR3 is 12 amino acids. The J segment lost 5 bases and the V segment lost 6 bases, leaving 3 bases of the junction unmatched. Looked up from germline, CDR1 is SGHAT and CDR2 is FQDESV (reference sequence). CDR3 sequence reads: CASSSDRDEQYF. DNA for the CDR3: TGTGCCAGCAGTTCGGACAGGGACGAGCAGTACTTC.

The CDR3 reads CSAPTSGHTGELFF. The CDR3 DNA reads TGCAGTGCACCGACTAGCGGACACACCGGGGAGCTGTTTTTT. This chain joins TRBV20-1 and TRBJ2-2; TRBD2 matches at 9 bases. The CDR3 runs 14 residues. Germline loops: CDR1 DFQATT, CDR2 SNEGSKA (reference sequence). The J segment lost 3 bases and the V segment lost 6 bases, leaving 5 bases of the junction unmatched.

CDR3 in amino acids: CASRLAGNSGHEQFF. CDR3 sequence (DNA): TGTGCCAGCAGGCTGGCAGGAAACTCGGGACATGAGCAGTTCTTC. The chain joins TRBV25-1 to TRBJ2-1; D could derive from TRBD1 or TRBD2 (5 bases each). Germline V lookup: CDR1 MGHDK, CDR2 SYGVNS. V shed 6 bases and J shed 8 bases, with 20 bases lying between them. The CDR3 is 15 amino acids.

V gene TRBV12-3 or TRBV12-4 combines with J gene TRBJ2-4, with D unclear. The V end lost 3 bases, the J end lost 7 bases, and 13 bases lay between the germline ends. The CDR3 is 14 amino acids. The CDR3 loop is CASSFTGRTNIQYF. The CDR3 nucleotides are TGTGCCAGCAGTTTTACGGGCCGGACGAACATTCAGTACTTC.

The chain couples TRBV6-2 or TRBV6-3 to TRBJ2-7; the match to TRBD1 covers 9 bases. Germline trimming cut 6 bases from V and 2 bases from J; bases unmatched to any gene: 14. The CDR3 loop spans 17 amino acids. Per the germline V gene, CDR1 is MNHEY and CDR2 is SVGEGT. The CDR3 DNA sequence: TGTGCCAGCAGCCTTAATCATCCCGGGACAGGGCCCTACGAGCAGTACTTC. Residues: CASSLNHPGTGPYEQYF.

This chain links TRBV29-1 with TRBJ2-7; TRBD2 matches 8 bases. The ends lost 5 bases at V and 4 bases at J; junction bases unmatched: 16. The CDR3 spans 16 residues. Looked up from germline, CDR1 is SQVTM and CDR2 is ANQGSEA. The CDR3, as DNA: TGCAGCGTTAAGGACCCCCGGGAGGGGGGGAATTACGAGCAGTACTTC. This gives the protein CSVKDPREGGNYEQYF.

This sequence joins TRBV20-1 and TRBJ2-4; 14 nucleotides align to TRBD2. Germline lookup yields CDR1 DFQATT and CDR2 SNEGSKA (reference sequence). There are 16 residues in the CDR3. Trimming at V came to 5 bases and at J to 0 bases, leaving 3 bases not matched to a gene. CDR3: CSARLAGGGAKNIQYF. The CDR3 nucleotides are TGCAGTGCTCGACTAGCGGGGGGGGGAGCCAAAAACATTCAGTACTTC.

In DNA, the CDR3 is TGCAGCGTTGCGACTAGCGAGTACGAGCAGTACTTC. Protein sequence: CSVATSEYEQYF. The J gene is TRBJ2-7, the V gene TRBV29-1, with 8 positions matching TRBD2. Germline CDR1 SQVTM, CDR2 ANQGSEA. V lost 4 bases to trimming and J lost 4 bases; unmatched junction nucleotides: 3. The CDR3 runs 12 residues.

The rearrangement uses TRBV20-1 and TRBJ2-4; a possible D gene is TRBD1 (5 bases). The CDR3 spans 16 residues. With 4 bases removed from V and 2 bases from J, the gap between germline ends came to 18 bases. Germline V gives CDR1 DFQATT, CDR2 SNEGSKA (reference sequence). CDR3 in amino acids: CSAKGQEFVSKNIQYF. The DNA of the CDR3 is TGCAGTGCTAAGGGGCAGGAGTTCGTCTCCAAAAACATTCAGTACTTC.

The V call is TRBV28, the J call TRBJ2-1; possible D gene TRBD1, 5 bases. The ends were cut back, 6 bases at V and 8 bases at J, with 11 bases in the middle. This CDR3 is built from 12 residues. Germline V gene data show CDR1 as MDHEN and CDR2 as SYDVKM. As DNA, the CDR3 is TGTGCCAGCAGAATACAGGCAGATGAGCAGTTCTTC. Translation: CASRIQADEQFF.

V usage is TRBV20-1 and J usage is TRBJ1-2; D is unresolved. Germline CDR1 is DFQATT and CDR2 is SNEGSKA (reference sequence). This CDR3 spans 12 amino acids. The germline V and J ends were trimmed by 0 bases and 1 base, with 3 bases remaining between them. This CDR3 reads CSAREGNYGYTF. CDR3 sequence (DNA): TGCAGTGCTAGAGAGGGTAACTATGGCTACACCTTC.

The chain joins TRBV5-4 to TRBJ1-2; D is unclear. V shed 4 bases and J shed 7 bases, with 11 bases lying between them. Looked up from germline, CDR1 is SGHNT and CDR2 is YYREEE (reference sequence). The CDR3 length is 12 residues. This CDR3 reads CASSHDESGYTF. The CDR3 DNA sequence: TGTGCCAGCAGCCATGACGAGAGTGGCTACACCTTC.

This clonotype is a singleton in its sample. The genes are TRBV20-1 and TRBJ2-3, with D unclear. This CDR3 has 12 residues. Trimming removed 0 bases from V and 6 bases from J, with 7 bases in between. CDR1 DFQATT and CDR2 SNEGSKA come from the germline V gene (reference sequence). The DNA for the CDR3 is TGCAGTGCTAGAGATCACGCGGATACGCAGTATTTT. Encoded protein: CSARDHADTQYF.

The chain is built from TRBV20-1 and TRBJ2-5; TRBD2 aligns across 13 bases. Looked up from germline, CDR1 is DFQATT and CDR2 is SNEGSKA (reference sequence). This CDR3 is 14 amino acids long. V shed 7 bases, J shed 5 bases, and the junction held 7 bases outside the gene matches. The CDR3 DNA sequence: TGCAGTGGTAGGACTAGCGGGAGAAGGGAGACCCAGTACTTC. As protein: CSGRTSGRRETQYF.